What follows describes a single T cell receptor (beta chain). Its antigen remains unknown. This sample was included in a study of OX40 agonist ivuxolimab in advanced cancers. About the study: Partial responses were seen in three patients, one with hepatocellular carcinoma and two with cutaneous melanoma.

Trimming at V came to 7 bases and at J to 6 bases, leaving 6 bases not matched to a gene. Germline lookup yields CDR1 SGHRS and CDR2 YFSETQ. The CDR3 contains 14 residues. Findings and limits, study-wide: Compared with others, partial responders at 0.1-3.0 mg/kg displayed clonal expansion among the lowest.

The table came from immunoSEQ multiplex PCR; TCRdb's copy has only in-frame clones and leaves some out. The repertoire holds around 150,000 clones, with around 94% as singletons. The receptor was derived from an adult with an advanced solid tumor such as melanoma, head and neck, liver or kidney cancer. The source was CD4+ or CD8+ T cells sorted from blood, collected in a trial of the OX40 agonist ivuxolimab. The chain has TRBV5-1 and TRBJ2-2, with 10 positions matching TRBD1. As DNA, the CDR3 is TGCGCCAGCCAGAAGGGGACAGGGGCCGGGGAGCTGTTTTTT. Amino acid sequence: CASQKGTGAGELFF.